These 19 T cell receptor beta chains share one sample of origin, sequenced in a study of T cells in Graves' hyperthyroidism and ophthalmopathy. TCR beta CDR3 regions were amplified from RNA transcripts. The HTBI set primed first-round TCR CDR3 RT-PCR. TCRdb re-derived calls from the multiplex PCR reads in MiXCR, one entry per CDR3 protein. The sample comprises roughly 99,000 distinct CDR3 sequences, about 15% of which are singletons, and about 45% rests with the top ten. The sample was blood. These receptors were taken from a woman aged 45-65 years with Graves' hyperthyroidism.

On this clonotype itself: This may stem from a read error, because a much larger clone lies one nucleotide away. This chain joins TRBV6-1 and TRBJ2-5; D is tentatively TRBD1 or TRBD2 (6 bases each). This CDR3 is 12 amino acids long. Germline CDR1 MNHNS, CDR2 SASEGT. V lost 7 bases, J lost 12 bases, and 18 bases lay in between. The CDR3 here is CASNSPGGWEYF. The DNA of the CDR3 is TGTGCCAGCAACTCCCCCGGGGGCTGGGAGTACTTC.

This clonotype was recorded at least ten times. This rearrangement joins TRBV6-2 or TRBV6-3 to TRBJ2-1, with unresolved D. There are 11 residues in the CDR3. Germline assignment: CDR1 MNHEY and CDR2 SVGEGT. Trimming removed 2 bases at V and 7 bases at J, with 3 bases between. CDR3 in amino acids: CASSYQNEQFF. In nucleotides, the CDR3 is TGTGCCAGCAGTTACCAGAATGAGCAGTTCTTC.

There are many counts of this clonotype. This chain connects TRBV20-1 to TRBJ2-3; possibly TRBD1 or TRBD2 for D (5 bases each). CDR3 length: 12 amino acids. V was shortened by 0 bases and J by 6 bases, with 7 bases between the two germline ends. Germline loops: CDR1 DFQATT, CDR2 SNEGSKA (reference sequence). CDR3 protein: CSARDWGDTQYF. CDR3 coding DNA: TGCAGTGCTAGAGATTGGGGGGATACGCAGTATTTT.

This clonotype was recorded at least ten times. The CDR3 reads CASSATGTLNTEAFF. CDR3 sequence (DNA): TGTGCCAGCAGCGCTACAGGGACCCTGAACACTGAAGCTTTCTTT. The chain carries TRBV7-9 and TRBJ1-1, with D perhaps matching TRBD1 (6 bases). The CDR3 has 15 amino acids. Germline CDR1 and CDR2: SEHNR and FQNEAQ (reference sequence). V shed 5 bases and J shed 0 bases, with 13 bases lying between them.

This clonotype appeared many times. The V gene is TRBV6-1, the J gene TRBJ1-4, with D maybe TRBD1 (6 bases). Germline values: CDR1 MNHNS, CDR2 SASEGT. The CDR3 spans 17 residues. V dropped 5 bases and J dropped 0 bases, with 16 bases sitting between them. In nucleotides, the CDR3 is TGTGCCAGCAGTAAAGACAGGAGGACTGCAACTAATGAAAAACTGTTTTTT. It is translated as CASSKDRRTATNEKLFF.

This clonotype was recorded many times. This sequence joins TRBV9 and TRBJ2-3; D ambiguous. V was shortened by 0 bases and J by 0 bases, with 5 bases between the two germline ends. CDR1 SGDLS and CDR2 YYNGEE come from the germline V gene. This CDR3 region has 14 residues. Here the CDR3 DNA reads TGTGCCAGCAGCGTAGGAATCAGCACAGATACGCAGTATTTT. Its translation: CASSVGISTDTQYF.

This clonotype showed up many times. The chain couples TRBV28 to TRBJ1-1, with TRBD1 matching over 8 bases. This CDR3 spans 14 amino acids. CDR1 MDHEN and CDR2 SYDVKM come from the germline V gene. V was pared by 7 bases and J by 4 bases, with 8 bases of the junction left unmatched. CDR3 bases: TGTGCCAGCACCCTGACAGGGGTTGGCACTGAAGCTTTCTTT. Translating gives CASTLTGVGTEAFF.

The genes are TRBV3-1 and TRBJ2-7; the match to TRBD2 covers 8 bases. Germline V gives CDR1 LGHDT, CDR2 YNNKEL (reference sequence). V lost 3 bases to trimming and J lost 5 bases; unmatched junction nucleotides: 6. This CDR3 is 14 amino acids long. CDR3 amino acids: CASSQAGGANEQYF. The CDR3 nucleotides read TGTGCCAGCAGCCAGGCCGGGGGGGCGAACGAGCAGTACTTC.

This clonotype was counted many times. The V and J genes are TRBV28 and TRBJ2-7; D is uncertain. Trimming cost V 3 bases and J 4 bases, with 7 bases left between them. The CDR3 is 12 amino acids. Germline loops: CDR1 MDHEN, CDR2 SYDVKM. CDR3 protein: CASSFGRYEQYF. The DNA of the CDR3 is TGTGCCAGCAGTTTTGGGCGTTACGAGCAGTACTTC.

At least ten counts were recorded for this clonotype. The rearrangement links TRBV11-2 to TRBJ2-3; 11 nucleotides match TRBD2. The CDR3 has 16 residues. J lost 6 bases, V lost 1 base, and 6 bases had no gene match. CDR1 and CDR2 (germline): SGHAT, FQNNGV. CDR3 amino acids: CASSLGLAGNGDTQYF. The CDR3 DNA reads as TGTGCCAGCAGCTTAGGACTAGCGGGAAACGGGGATACGCAGTATTTT.

This clonotype has at least ten counts. V is TRBV28 and J is TRBJ2-1; no firm D call. CDR1 and CDR2 from the germline V gene are MDHEN and SYDVKM. CDR3 size: 13 residues. V dropped 4 bases and J dropped 3 bases, with 7 bases sitting between them. As DNA, the CDR3 is TGTGCCAGCAGTTCGGTTAACTACAATGAGCAGTTCTTC. This sequence encodes CASSSVNYNEQFF.

This clonotype was seen at least ten times. V is TRBV20-1 and J is TRBJ2-7; D tentatively fits TRBD1 or TRBD2 (5 bases each). In germline, CDR1 is DFQATT, CDR2 SNEGSKA (reference sequence). CDR3 length: 13 amino acids. V lost 0 bases and J lost 3, with 9 bases in between. The CDR3 DNA is TGCAGTGCTAGAGAGGGACCGTACTACGAGCAGTACTTC. Translation: CSAREGPYYEQYF.

This clonotype was recorded many times. The chain carries TRBV28 and TRBJ2-7, with D maybe TRBD1 (6 bases). The germline V and J ends were trimmed by 8 bases and 2 bases, with 22 bases remaining between them. The CDR3 runs 16 residues. The germline CDR1 and CDR2 sequences are MDHEN and SYDVKM. The CDR3 reads CASHGWDNTKTYEQYF. The CDR3 coding sequence is TGTGCCAGCCACGGCTGGGACAACACAAAAACCTACGAGCAGTACTTC.

There are many counts of this clonotype. The chain recombines TRBV3-1 with TRBJ2-7; 7 nucleotides agree with TRBD2. Germline values: CDR1 LGHDT, CDR2 YNNKEL (reference sequence). The CDR3 runs to 12 residues. V shed 1 base and J 8 bases; nucleotides not matched to a gene: 2. CDR3 loop: CASSQGEGQQYV. The CDR3 DNA follows: TGTGCCAGCAGCCAAGGGGAGGGGCAGCAGTACGTC.

This clonotype was seen at least ten times. This chain uses TRBV2 with TRBJ2-2, with a weak D call TRBD2 (5 bases). CDR3 length: 18 residues. V was pared by 6 bases and J by 0 bases, with 20 bases between. The V gene's germline CDR1 is SNHLY and CDR2 FYNNEI. CDR3 coding DNA: TGTGCCAGCAGCGAGGAGGACGACGTACCAACGAACACCGGGGAGCTGTTTTTT. Translated, it gives CASSEEDDVPTNTGELFF.

The sample holds many counts of this clonotype. The chain is built from TRBV28 and TRBJ2-7; a possible D gene is TRBD2 (6 bases). The germline V gene has CDR1 MDHEN and CDR2 SYDVKM. CDR3 size: 13 residues. Trimming removed 6 bases at V and 5 bases at J, with 14 bases between. The chain's CDR3 is CASSLMGGDEQYV. CDR3 coding DNA: TGTGCCAGCAGCCTAATGGGGGGAGACGAGCAGTACGTC.

At least ten counts were recorded for this clonotype. V is TRBV5-1 and J is TRBJ2-1, with 7 bases matching TRBD1. Germline CDR1 reads SGHRS; CDR2 reads YFSETQ. V lost 0 bases and J lost 8; bases outside the gene matches: 5. The CDR3 runs to 14 residues. The CDR3 DNA is TGCGCCAGCAGCTTGGCCAAGGGGGCCGATGAGCAGTTCTTC. Translated, it gives CASSLAKGADEQFF.

The table lists this clonotype with many counts. This rearrangement joins TRBV7-6 to TRBJ2-1; 9 nucleotides match TRBD2. Germline-derived CDR1 and CDR2 are SGHVS and FNYEAQ. This CDR3 has 16 residues. The trim removed 2 bases at V and 4 bases at J, leaving 6 bases unmatched. Written as DNA, the CDR3 is TGTGCCAGCAGCTTAAATAGCGGGAGTTTGTACAATGAGCAGTTCTTC. It yields the protein CASSLNSGSLYNEQFF.

A few counts support this clonotype. This may be a read error: a much more frequent sequence differs by one nucleotide. This sequence joins TRBV9 and TRBJ2-2; 8 bases match TRBD1. CDR1 is SGDLS and CDR2 is YYNGEE in the germline V gene. The CDR3 contains 17 residues. The CDR3 DNA sequence: TGTGCCCGCAGCGTAGATCAGGGGGCCTATAACACCGGGGAGCTGTTTTTT. This sequence encodes CARSVDQGAYNTGELFF.